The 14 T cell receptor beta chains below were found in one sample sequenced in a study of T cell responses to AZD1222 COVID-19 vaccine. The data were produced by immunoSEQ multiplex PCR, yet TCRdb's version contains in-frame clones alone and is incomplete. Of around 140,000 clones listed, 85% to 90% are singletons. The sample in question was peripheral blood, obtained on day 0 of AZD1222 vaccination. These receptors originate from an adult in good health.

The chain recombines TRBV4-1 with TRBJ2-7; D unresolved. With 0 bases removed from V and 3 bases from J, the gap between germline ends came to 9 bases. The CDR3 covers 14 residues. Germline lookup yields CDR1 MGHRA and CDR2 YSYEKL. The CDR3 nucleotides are TGCGCCAGCAGCCAAGAGGGTGAAAGCTACGAGCAGTACTTC. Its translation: CASSQEGESYEQYF.

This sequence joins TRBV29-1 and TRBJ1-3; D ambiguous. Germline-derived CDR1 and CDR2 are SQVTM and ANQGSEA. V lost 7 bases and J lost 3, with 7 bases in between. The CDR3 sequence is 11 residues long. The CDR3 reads CSARFGNTIYF. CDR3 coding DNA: TGCAGCGCGAGGTTTGGAAACACCATATATTTT.

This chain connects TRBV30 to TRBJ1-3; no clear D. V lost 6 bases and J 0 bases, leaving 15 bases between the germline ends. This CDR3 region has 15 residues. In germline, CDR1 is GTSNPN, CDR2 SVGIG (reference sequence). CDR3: CACSVGVASGNTIYF. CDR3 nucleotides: TGTGCCTGCAGCGTCGGGGTCGCCTCTGGAAACACCATATATTTT.

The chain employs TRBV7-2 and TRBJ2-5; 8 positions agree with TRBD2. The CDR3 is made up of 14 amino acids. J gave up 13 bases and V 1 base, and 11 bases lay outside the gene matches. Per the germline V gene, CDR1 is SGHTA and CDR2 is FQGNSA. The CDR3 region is CASSLVSGAGLLYF. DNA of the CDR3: TGTGCCAGCAGCTTAGTTAGCGGGGCCGGCCTGTTGTACTTC.

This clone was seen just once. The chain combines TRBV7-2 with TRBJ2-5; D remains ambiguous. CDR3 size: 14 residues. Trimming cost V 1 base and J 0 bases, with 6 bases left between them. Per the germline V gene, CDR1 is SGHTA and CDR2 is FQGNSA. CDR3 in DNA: TGTGCCAGCAGCTTAGGCCTTTACCAAGAGACCCAGTACTTC. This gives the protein CASSLGLYQETQYF. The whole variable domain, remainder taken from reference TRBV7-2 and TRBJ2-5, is GAGVSQSPSNKVTEKGKDVELRCDPISGHTALYWYRQSLGQGLEFLIYFQGNSAPDKSGLPSDRFSAERTGGSVSTLTIQRTQQEDSAVYLCASSLGLYQETQYFGPGTRLLVL.

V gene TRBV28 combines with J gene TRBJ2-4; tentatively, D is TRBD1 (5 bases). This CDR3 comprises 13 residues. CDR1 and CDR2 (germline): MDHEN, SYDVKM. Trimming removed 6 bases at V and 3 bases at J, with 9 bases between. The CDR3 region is CASRQGNKNIQYF. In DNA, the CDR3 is TGTGCCAGCAGGCAGGGTAACAAAAACATTCAGTACTTC.

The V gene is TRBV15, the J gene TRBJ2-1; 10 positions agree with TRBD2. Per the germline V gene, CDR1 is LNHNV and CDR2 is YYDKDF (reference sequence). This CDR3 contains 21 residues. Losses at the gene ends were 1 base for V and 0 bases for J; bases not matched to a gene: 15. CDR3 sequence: CATSRGRWLAGDRSSYNEQFF. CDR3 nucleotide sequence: TGTGCCACCAGCAGAGGACGTTGGCTAGCGGGAGACAGGAGCTCCTACAATGAGCAGTTCTTC. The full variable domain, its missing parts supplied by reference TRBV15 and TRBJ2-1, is DAMVIQNPRYQVTQFGKPVTLSCSQTLNHNVMYWYQQKSSQAPKLLFHYYDKDFNNEADTPDNFQSRRPNTSFCFLDIRSPGLGDTAMYLCATSRGRWLAGDRSSYNEQFFGPGTRLTVL.

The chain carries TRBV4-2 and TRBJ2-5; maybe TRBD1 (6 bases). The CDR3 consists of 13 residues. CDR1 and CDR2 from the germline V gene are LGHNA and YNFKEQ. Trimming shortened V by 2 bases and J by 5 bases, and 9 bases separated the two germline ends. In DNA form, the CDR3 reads TGTGCCAGCAGCCAATCTAGGGGGGAGACCCAGTACTTC. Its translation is CASSQSRGETQYF.

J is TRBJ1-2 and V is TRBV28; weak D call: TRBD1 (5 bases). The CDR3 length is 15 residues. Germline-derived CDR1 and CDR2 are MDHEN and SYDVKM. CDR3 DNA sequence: TGTGCTGTTCCCGACCGGGCTCCCCGGGGGTATGGCTACACCTTC. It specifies CAVPDRAPRGYGYTF.

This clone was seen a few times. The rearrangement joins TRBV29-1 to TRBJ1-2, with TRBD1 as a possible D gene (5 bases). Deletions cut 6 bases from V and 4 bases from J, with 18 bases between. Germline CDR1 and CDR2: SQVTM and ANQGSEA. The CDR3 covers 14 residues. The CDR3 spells CSVRTNRSPYGYTF. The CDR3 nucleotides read TGCAGCGTCAGGACAAACAGGTCCCCCTATGGCTACACCTTC.

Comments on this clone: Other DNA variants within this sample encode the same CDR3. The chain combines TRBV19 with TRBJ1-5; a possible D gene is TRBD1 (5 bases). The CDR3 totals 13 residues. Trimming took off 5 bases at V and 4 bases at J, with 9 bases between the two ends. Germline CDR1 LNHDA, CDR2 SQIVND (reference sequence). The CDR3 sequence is CASSSGGNQPQHF. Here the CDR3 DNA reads TGTGCCAGTAGTTCGGGGGGAAATCAGCCCCAGCATTTT.

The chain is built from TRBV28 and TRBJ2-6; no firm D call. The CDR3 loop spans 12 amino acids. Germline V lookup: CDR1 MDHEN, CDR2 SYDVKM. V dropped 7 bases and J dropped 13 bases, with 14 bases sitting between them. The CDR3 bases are TGTGCCAGCAACCGGGCTCCTAATGTCCTGACTTTC. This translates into CASNRAPNVLTF. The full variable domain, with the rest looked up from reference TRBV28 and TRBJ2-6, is DVKVTQSSRYLVKRTGEKVFLECVQDMDHENMFWYRQDPGLGLRLIYFSYDVKMKEKGDIPEGYSVSREKKERFSLILESASTNQTSMYLCASNRAPNVLTFGAGSRLTVL.

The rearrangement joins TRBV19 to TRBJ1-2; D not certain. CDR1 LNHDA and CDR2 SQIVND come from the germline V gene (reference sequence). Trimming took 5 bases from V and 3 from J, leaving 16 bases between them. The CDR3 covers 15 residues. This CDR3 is CASSGGGRGHYGYTF. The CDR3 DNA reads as TGTGCCAGTAGTGGCGGAGGGCGAGGTCACTATGGCTACACCTTC.

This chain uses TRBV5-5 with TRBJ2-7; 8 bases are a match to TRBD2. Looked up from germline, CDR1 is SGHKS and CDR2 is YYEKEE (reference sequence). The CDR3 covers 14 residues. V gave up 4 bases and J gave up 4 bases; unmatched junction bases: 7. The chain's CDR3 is CASSPSGRAYEQYF. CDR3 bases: TGTGCCAGCAGCCCCAGCGGGAGAGCTTACGAGCAGTACTTC.